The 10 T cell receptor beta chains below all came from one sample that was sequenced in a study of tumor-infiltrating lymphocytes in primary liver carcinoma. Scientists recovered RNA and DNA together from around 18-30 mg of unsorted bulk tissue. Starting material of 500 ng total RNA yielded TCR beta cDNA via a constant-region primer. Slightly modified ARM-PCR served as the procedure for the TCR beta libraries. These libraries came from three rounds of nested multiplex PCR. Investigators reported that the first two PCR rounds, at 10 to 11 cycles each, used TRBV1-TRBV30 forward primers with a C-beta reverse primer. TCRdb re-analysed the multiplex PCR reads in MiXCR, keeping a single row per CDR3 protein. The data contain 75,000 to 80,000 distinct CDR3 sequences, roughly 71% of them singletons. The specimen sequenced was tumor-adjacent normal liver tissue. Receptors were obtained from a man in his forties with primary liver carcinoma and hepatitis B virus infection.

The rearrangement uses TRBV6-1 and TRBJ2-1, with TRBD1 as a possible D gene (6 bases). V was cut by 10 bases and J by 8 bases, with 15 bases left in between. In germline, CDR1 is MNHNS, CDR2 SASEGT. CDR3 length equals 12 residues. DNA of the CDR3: TGTGCCAACATCAGGGGTAGCTATGAGCAGTTCTTC. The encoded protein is CANIRGSYEQFF.

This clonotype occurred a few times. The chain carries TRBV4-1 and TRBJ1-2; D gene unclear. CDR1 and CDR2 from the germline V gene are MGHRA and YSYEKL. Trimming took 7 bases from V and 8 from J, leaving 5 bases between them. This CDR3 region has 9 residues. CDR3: CASKPGYTF. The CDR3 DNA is TGCGCCAGCAAACCGGGCTACACCTTC.

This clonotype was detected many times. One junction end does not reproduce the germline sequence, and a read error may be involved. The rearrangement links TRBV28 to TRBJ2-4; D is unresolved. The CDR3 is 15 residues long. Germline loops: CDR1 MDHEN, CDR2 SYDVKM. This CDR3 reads CASSPPGLARNIQYF. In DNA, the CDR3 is TGTGCCAGCAGCCCTCCCGGGTTGGCCAGAAACATTCAGTACTTC.

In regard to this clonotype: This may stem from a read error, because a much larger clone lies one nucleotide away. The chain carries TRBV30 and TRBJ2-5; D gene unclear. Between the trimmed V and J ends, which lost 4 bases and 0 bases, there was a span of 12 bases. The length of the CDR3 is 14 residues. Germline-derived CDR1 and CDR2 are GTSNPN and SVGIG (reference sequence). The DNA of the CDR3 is TGTGCCTGGATTGGGTTTATGTACCAAGAGACCCAGTACTTC. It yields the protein CAWIGFMYQETQYF.

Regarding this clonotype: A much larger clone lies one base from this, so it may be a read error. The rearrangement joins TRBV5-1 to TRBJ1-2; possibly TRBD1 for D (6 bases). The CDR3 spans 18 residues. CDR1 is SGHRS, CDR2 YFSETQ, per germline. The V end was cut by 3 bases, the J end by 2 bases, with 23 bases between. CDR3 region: CASSSPSSSRDKNYGYTF. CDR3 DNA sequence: TGCGCCAGCAGCTCCCCCTCGTCTTCTCGGGACAAGAACTATGGCTACACCTTC.

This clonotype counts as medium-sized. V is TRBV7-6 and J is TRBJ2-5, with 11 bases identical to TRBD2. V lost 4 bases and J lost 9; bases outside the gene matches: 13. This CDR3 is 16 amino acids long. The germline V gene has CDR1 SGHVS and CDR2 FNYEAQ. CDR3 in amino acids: CASSSLAGGSLKAQYF. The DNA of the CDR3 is TGTGCCAGCAGCTCGCTAGCGGGAGGCTCCCTCAAGGCCCAGTACTTC.

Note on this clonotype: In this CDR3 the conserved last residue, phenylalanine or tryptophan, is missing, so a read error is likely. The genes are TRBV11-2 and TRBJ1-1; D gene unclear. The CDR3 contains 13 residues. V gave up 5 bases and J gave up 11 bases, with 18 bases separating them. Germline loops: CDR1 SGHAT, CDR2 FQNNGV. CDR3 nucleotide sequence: TGTGCCAGCAGCGTAGGGTTGCACATTGAGGCTTTCTCT. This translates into CASSVGLHIEAFS.

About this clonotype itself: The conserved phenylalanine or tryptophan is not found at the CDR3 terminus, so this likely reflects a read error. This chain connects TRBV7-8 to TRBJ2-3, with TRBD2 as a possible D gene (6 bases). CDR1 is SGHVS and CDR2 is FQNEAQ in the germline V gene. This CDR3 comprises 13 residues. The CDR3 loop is CASWGVGEDTQYL. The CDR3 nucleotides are TGTGCTAGCTGGGGGGTGGGCGAGGATACGCAGTATTTA.

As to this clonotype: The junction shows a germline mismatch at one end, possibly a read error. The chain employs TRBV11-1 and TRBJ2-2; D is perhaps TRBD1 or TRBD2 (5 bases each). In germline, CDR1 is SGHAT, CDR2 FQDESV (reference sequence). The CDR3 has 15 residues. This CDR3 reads CARSYTGPFSGVLFF. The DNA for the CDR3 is TGTGCCAGAAGCTACACAGGACCTTTCTCCGGGGTGCTGTTTTTT.

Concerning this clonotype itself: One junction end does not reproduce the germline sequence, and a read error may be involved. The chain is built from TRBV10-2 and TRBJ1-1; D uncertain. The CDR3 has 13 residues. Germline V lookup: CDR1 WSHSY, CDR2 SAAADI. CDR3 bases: TGCGCCAGCAGTGCGATTGGACTTTCTGAAGCTTCCTTT. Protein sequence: CASSAIGLSEASF.